This T cell receptor beta chain was found in a study of blood T cell repertoires in COVID-19. Whole-study context: The United States, Italy and Spain supplied acute and convalescent COVID-19 samples.

Using immunoSEQ multiplex PCR, the repertoire was profiled, and TCRdb retains in-frame clones only, with some absent. The table has about 59,000 clones, 90% to 95% seen once; the top ten hold about 8.1%. CDR3 length: 15 amino acids. CDR1 and CDR2 from the germline V gene are LNHNV and YYDKDF (reference sequence). J was trimmed by 4 bases and V by 3 bases; bases with no gene match: 6. This clonotype originated in a human donor in a cohort sampled during active COVID-19. The specimen was peripheral blood. The chain carries TRBV15 and TRBJ1-2; the match to TRBD1 covers 9 bases. The CDR3 nucleotides are TGTGCCACCAGCAGTCTCGGGACAGGGATCTATGGCTACACCTTC. Its protein is CATSSLGTGIYGYTF.